The T cell receptor (beta chain) described here comes from a study of chemoradiotherapy in HPV16-positive cancers. Study findings and constraints: During treatment, candidate HPV-specific clones and E7-related motifs expanded in tumor.

In its sample, this clone was seen once. Antigen specificity is unknown. Measured with immunoSEQ multiplex PCR; TCRdb has only the in-frame clones, and not every one. Here the sample spans 750 to 950 clones, around 30% being singletons. Germline V gives CDR1 MGHDK, CDR2 SYGVNS. The ends were cut back, 4 bases at V and 1 base at J, with 10 bases in the middle. CDR3 size: 14 residues. Specimen collection occurred from a patient who underwent chemoradiotherapy. The source of this sequence is a human donor with HPV-associated anogenital cancer. This rearrangement joins TRBV25-1 to TRBJ1-2; TRBD1 is a possible D gene (5 bases). The CDR3 spells CASSGAGINYGYTF. Written as DNA, the CDR3 is TGTGCCAGCAGTGGGGCAGGGATTAACTATGGCTACACCTTC.